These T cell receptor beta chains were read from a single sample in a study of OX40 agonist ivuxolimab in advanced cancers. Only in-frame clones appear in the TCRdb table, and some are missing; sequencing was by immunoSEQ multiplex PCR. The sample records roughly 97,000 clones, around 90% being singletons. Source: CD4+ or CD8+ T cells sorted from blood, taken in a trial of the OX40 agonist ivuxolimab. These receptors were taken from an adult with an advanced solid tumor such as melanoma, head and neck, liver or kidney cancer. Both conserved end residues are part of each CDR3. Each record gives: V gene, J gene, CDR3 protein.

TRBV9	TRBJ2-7	CASSVEPTGSGYF
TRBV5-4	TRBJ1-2	CASRLSGIYGYTF
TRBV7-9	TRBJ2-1	CASSSRGQGSYNEQFF
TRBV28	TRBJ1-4	CASSGAGGETNEKLFF
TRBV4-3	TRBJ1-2	CASSLQRFTGSGGYTF
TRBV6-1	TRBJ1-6	CASSDSSYNSPLHF
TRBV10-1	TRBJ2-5	CASSGLTGEGTQYF
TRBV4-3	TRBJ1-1	CASSQDTGNTEAFF
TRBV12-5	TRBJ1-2	CASGFDLGQSHVGGYTF
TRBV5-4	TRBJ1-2	CASSSEGAIWGYTF
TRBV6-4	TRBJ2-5	CASSDSGLAEETQYF